Each of the 10 T cell receptor beta chains below was sequenced from the same sample in a study of T cell responses to AZD1222 COVID-19 vaccine. The data were produced by immunoSEQ multiplex PCR, yet TCRdb's version contains in-frame clones alone and is incomplete. The table includes 200,000 to 300,000 clones, 85% to 95% detected once. This material consisted of peripheral blood, taken on day 0 of AZD1222 vaccination. These receptors originate from an adult in good health.

This clone was seen a single time. This chain uses TRBV7-9 with TRBJ2-7; D is undetermined. This CDR3 is 12 amino acids long. Trimming stripped 3 bases from V and 7 bases from J, with 10 bases between. The germline V gene encodes CDR1 SEHNR and CDR2 FQNEAQ (reference sequence). Written as DNA, the CDR3 is TGTGCCAGCAGCTTTGGGTCGTGGGAGCAGTACTTC. Protein: CASSFGSWEQYF.

This sequence joins TRBV7-2 and TRBJ2-7, with 9 nucleotides matching TRBD1. This CDR3 is 14 amino acids long. Trimming at V came to 4 bases and at J to 6 bases, leaving 7 bases not matched to a gene. Per germline, CDR1 SGHTA and CDR2 FQGNSA. CDR3 protein: CASSSRQGVSEQYF. CDR3 sequence (DNA): TGTGCCAGCAGCTCCCGACAGGGGGTATCCGAGCAGTACTTC.

The chain uses TRBV19 and TRBJ2-7; TRBD1 matches 9 bases. Germline-derived CDR1 and CDR2 are LNHDA and SQIVND (reference sequence). The J segment lost 1 base and the V segment lost 9 bases, leaving 10 bases of the junction unmatched. The CDR3 has 15 residues. CDR3: CASSIPGQGSYEQYF. DNA of the CDR3: TGTGCCAGCTCTATCCCCGGACAGGGGTCCTACGAGCAGTACTTC.

The chain employs TRBV9 and TRBJ2-3; D is uncertain. CDR1 is SGDLS and CDR2 is YYNGEE in the germline V gene. There are 16 residues in the CDR3. Trimming removed 4 bases at V and 2 bases at J, with 17 bases between. The chain's CDR3 is CASSTQVLPDTDTQYF. CDR3 nucleotides: TGTGCCAGCAGCACACAAGTCTTACCAGACACAGATACGCAGTATTTT.

The chain employs TRBV7-3 and TRBJ2-5, with TRBD2 as a possible D gene (5 bases). This CDR3 region has 15 residues. Looked up from germline, CDR1 is SGHTA and CDR2 is FQGTGA. V was shortened by 5 bases and J by 0 bases, with 13 bases between the two germline ends. CDR3 loop: CASSPASKDQETQYF. As DNA, the CDR3 is TGTGCCAGCAGCCCCGCTAGCAAGGACCAAGAGACCCAGTACTTC.

The chain has TRBV30 and TRBJ2-7; D is unclear. In germline, CDR1 is GTSNPN, CDR2 SVGIG (reference sequence). There are 14 residues in the CDR3. V was clipped by 0 bases and J by 4 bases, with 13 bases between them. CDR3 region: CAWSVGGTPYEQYF. CDR3 coding DNA: TGTGCCTGGAGTGTAGGCGGCACCCCATACGAGCAGTACTTC. The full variable domain, in which reference TRBV30 and TRBJ2-7 provide the parts outside the CDR3, is SQTIHQWPATLVQPVGSPLSLECTVEGTSNPNLYWYRQAAGRGLQLLFYSVGIGQISSEVPQNLSASRPQDRQFILSSKKLLLSDSGFYLCAWSVGGTPYEQYFGPGTRLTVT.

The V gene is TRBV28, the J gene TRBJ1-2; TRBD1 agrees at 12 bases. The CDR3 has 12 residues. In germline, CDR1 is MDHEN, CDR2 SYDVKM. The junction had 2 bases not matched to a gene; V was cut back by 7 bases and J by 8 bases. CDR3 sequence: CASIGTGGGYTF. Here the CDR3 DNA reads TGTGCCAGCATCGGGACAGGGGGCGGCTACACCTTC.

The chain has TRBV6-2 or TRBV6-3 and TRBJ1-6; TRBD1 matches 7 bases. V was pared by 2 bases and J by 13 bases, with 5 bases of the junction left unmatched. This CDR3 is built from 13 residues. From germline, CDR1 is MNHEY and CDR2 SVGEGT. CDR3 in amino acids: CASSYNEGAPLHF. The CDR3 DNA reads as TGTGCCAGCAGTTACAACGAGGGGGCTCCCCTCCACTTT.

V and J are TRBV28 and TRBJ1-4, with D tentatively TRBD1 (5 bases). Between the trimmed V and J ends, which lost 1 base and 2 bases, there was a span of 11 bases. The germline V gene encodes CDR1 MDHEN and CDR2 SYDVKM. This CDR3 spans 16 amino acids. This chain's CDR3 is CASSLFGASTNEKLFF. The CDR3 DNA reads as TGTGCCAGCAGTTTATTTGGGGCGTCGACTAATGAAAAACTGTTTTTT.

The genes are TRBV4-3 and TRBJ1-2, with a tentative D call TRBD1 (6 bases). The CDR3 spans 15 residues. Trimming left V 1 base short and J 2 bases short, with 11 bases between. Germline-derived CDR1 and CDR2 are LGHNA and YSLEER. CDR3 bases: TGCGCCAGCAGCCAAGTCGGGACACCCAACTATGGCTACACCTTC. It translates to CASSQVGTPNYGYTF.